This T cell receptor (beta chain) was retrieved from a study of blood T cell repertoires in COVID-19. At the level of the study: The study drew acute and convalescent COVID-19 samples from the United States, Italy and Spain.

V lost 1 base and J lost 2; bases outside the gene matches: 3. The CDR3 has 17 residues. CDR1 is SGHRS and CDR2 is YFSETQ in the germline V gene. Generated by immunoSEQ multiplex PCR, the TCRdb table keeps only in-frame clones and is missing some. The repertoire includes fewer than 300,000 clones, around 84% of them detected once, and roughly a sixth sits in the top ten. Adults between roughly 18 and 89 years of age took part from more than 20 US areas. The sample was PBMCs or T cells enriched from blood (not recorded which). This sequence originates from a man between 18 and 35 years old who had recovered from COVID-19. The chain couples TRBV5-1 to TRBJ2-1, with TRBD2 identical over 13 bases. This CDR3 reads CASSLRGTSGAYNEQFF. In DNA form, the CDR3 reads TGCGCCAGCAGCTTGAGGGGGACTAGCGGGGCCTACAATGAGCAGTTCTTC. Full variable domain (remainder filled in from reference TRBV5-1 and TRBJ2-1): KAGVTQTPRYLIKTRGQQVTLSCSPISGHRSVSWYQQTPGQGLQFLFEYFSETQRNKGNFPGRFSGRQFSNSRSEMNVSTLELGDSALYLCASSLRGTSGAYNEQFFGPGTRLTVL.